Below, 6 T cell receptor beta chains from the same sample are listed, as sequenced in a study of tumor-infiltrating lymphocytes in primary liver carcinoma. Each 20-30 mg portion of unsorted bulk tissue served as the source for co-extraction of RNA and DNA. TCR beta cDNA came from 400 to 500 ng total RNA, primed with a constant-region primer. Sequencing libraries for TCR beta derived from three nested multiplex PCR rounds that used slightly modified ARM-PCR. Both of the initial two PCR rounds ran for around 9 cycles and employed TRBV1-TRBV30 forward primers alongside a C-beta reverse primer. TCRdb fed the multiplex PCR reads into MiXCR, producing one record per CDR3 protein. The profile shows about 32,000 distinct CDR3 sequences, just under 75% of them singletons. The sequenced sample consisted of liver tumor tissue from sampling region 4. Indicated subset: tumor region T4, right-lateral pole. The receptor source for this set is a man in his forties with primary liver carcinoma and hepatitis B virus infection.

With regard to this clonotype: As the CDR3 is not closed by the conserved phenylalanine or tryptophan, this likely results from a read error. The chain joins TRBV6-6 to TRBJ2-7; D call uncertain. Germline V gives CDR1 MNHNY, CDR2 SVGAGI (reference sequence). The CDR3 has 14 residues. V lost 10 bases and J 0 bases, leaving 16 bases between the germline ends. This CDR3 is CAIGYRDYSYEQYL. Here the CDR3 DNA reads TGTGCCATCGGGTACAGAGATTACTCCTACGAGCAGTACCTC.

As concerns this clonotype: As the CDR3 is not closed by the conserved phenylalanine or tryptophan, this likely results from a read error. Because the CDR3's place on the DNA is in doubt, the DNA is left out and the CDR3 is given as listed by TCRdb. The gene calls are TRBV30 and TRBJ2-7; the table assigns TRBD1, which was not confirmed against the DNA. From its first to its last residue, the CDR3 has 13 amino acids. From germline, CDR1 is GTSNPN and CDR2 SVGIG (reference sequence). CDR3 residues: CAWSFWGAGEEYS.

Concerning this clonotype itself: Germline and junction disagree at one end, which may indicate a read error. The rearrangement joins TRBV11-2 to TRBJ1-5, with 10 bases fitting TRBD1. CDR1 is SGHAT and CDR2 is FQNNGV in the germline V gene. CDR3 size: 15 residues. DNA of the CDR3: TGTGTCAGCAACTCCGGGACAGGGGAAAATCAGCACCAGCATTTT. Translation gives CVSNSGTGENQHQHF.

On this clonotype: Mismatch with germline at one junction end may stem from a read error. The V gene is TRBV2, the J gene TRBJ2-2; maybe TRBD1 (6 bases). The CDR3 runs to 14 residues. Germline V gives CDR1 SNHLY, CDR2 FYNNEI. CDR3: CASSDMGAPGELFF. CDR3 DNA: TGTGCCAGCAGTGATATGGGGGCGCCCGGGGAGCTGTTTTTC.

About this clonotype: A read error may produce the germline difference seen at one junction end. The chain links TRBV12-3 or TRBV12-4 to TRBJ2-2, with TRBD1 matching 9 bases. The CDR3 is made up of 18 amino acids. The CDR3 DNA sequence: TGTGCCAGTAGCTTCCCCACAGGGGGCTTAGCGAACACCGGGAAGCTGTTTTTT. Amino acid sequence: CASSFPTGGLANTGKLFF.

The DNA of the CDR3 is TGTGCCAGCTTTCAAGTGAACACTGAAGCTTTCTTT. It is translated as CASFQVNTEAFF. The rearrangement links TRBV7-2 to TRBJ1-1, with D uncertain. V lost 8 bases, J lost 0 bases, and 7 bases lay in between. Germline-derived CDR1 and CDR2 are SGHTA and FQGNSA. The CDR3 length is 12 residues.